This T cell receptor beta chain was identified during a study of PD-1 blockade in classical Hodgkin lymphoma. Using immunoSEQ multiplex PCR, the repertoire was profiled, and TCRdb retains in-frame clones only, with some absent. The repertoire consists of 29,000 or so clones, with more than 60% occurring once and the leading ten covering over 12%. The CDR3 runs to 14 residues. Unmatched junction bases numbered 4, after V lost 10 bases and J lost 2 bases. The germline V gene has CDR1 ENHRY and CDR2 SYGVKD. Every patient had relapsed following autologous stem cell transplantation, and cohorts differed in brentuximab vedotin exposure.

The sample was peripheral blood mononuclear cells (PBMCs), taken before the second cycle of nivolumab. V usage is TRBV10-3 and J usage is TRBJ2-2, with 10 nucleotides matching TRBD2. The clonotype comes from a human donor with classical Hodgkin lymphoma. Here the CDR3 reads CATQRGGNTGELFF. The CDR3 DNA follows: TGTGCCACCCAGCGGGGGGGCAACACCGGGGAGCTGTTTTTT.